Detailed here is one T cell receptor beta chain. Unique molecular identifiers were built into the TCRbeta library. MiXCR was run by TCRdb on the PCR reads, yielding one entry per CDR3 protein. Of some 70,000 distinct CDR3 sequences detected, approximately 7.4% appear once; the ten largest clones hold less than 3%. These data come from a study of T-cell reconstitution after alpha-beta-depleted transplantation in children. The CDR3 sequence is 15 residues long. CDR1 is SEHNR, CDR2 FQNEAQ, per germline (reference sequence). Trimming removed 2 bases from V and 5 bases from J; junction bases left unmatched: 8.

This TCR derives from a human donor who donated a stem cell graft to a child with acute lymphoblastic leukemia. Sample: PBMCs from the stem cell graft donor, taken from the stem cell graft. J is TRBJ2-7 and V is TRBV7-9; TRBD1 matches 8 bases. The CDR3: CASSLMDRASHEQYF. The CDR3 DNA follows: TGTGCCAGCAGCTTAATGGACAGGGCATCCCACGAGCAGTACTTC.